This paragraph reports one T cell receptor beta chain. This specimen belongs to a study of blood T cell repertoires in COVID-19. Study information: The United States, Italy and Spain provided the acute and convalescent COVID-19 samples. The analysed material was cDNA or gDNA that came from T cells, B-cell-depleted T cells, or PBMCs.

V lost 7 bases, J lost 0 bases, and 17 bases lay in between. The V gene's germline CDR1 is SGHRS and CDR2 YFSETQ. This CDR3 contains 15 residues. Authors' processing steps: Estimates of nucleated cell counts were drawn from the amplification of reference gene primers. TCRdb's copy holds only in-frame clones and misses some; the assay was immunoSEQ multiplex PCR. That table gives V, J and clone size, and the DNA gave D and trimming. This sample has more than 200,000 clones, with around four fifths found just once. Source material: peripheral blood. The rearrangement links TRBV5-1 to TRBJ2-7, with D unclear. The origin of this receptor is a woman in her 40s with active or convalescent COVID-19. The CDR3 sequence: CASYVVPGLSYEQYF. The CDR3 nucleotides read TGCGCCAGCTACGTCGTTCCGGGTCTCTCCTACGAGCAGTACTTC.